The 27 T cell receptor beta chains below were found in one sample sequenced in a study of T cell changes during pregnancy in multiple sclerosis. TCRdb keeps only in-frame clones here, not all; method: immunoSEQ multiplex PCR. The table has approximately 45,000 clones, roughly 90% seen once. The material was CD4+ T cells from peripheral blood mononuclear cells, obtained in the first trimester of pregnancy. Every receptor here comes from a female donor with multiple sclerosis, enrolled in a pregnancy study.

The CDR3 DNA sequence: TGTGCCAGCAGCCTGCCGGGACTAGCGTGGGGGCAGTTCTTC. Protein sequence: CASSLPGLAWGQFF. This chain links TRBV5-6 with TRBJ2-1, with 10 bases fitting TRBD2. The CDR3 length is 14 residues. Germline V CDR1 and CDR2: SGHDT, YYEEEE. The V and J ends lost 4 bases and 12 bases, in that order; junction bases with no gene match: 10.

The chain combines TRBV19 with TRBJ1-2; 8 positions agree with TRBD1. This CDR3 comprises 15 residues. The V and J ends lost 3 bases and 7 bases, in that order; junction bases with no gene match: 10. Looked up from germline, CDR1 is LNHDA and CDR2 is SQIVND (reference sequence). The CDR3 DNA reads TGTGCCAGTAGTATCGCCGGACAGGGAGTGGCTGGCTACACCTTC. Residues: CASSIAGQGVAGYTF.

The V call is TRBV15, the J call TRBJ2-2; 7 positions agree with TRBD1. CDR1 is LNHNV and CDR2 is YYDKDF in the germline V gene (reference sequence). This CDR3 spans 17 amino acids. The V segment lost 0 bases and the J segment 4 bases; nucleotides outside the gene matches: 8. The CDR3 DNA follows: TGTGCCACCAGCAGAGATAGTAGTACAGGGGCCACCGGGGAGCTGTTTTTT. Encoded protein: CATSRDSSTGATGELFF.

The chain joins TRBV7-6 to TRBJ2-7; D unclear. Germline V gives CDR1 SGHVS, CDR2 FNYEAQ. The V and J ends lost 1 base and 3 bases respectively, with 7 bases between them. The CDR3 sequence is 13 residues long. The CDR3 is CASSLGLIYEQYF. In DNA form, the CDR3 reads TGTGCCAGCAGCTTAGGACTGATCTACGAGCAGTACTTC.

The chain carries TRBV18 and TRBJ2-7; 11 positions agree with TRBD2. There are 14 residues in the CDR3. Germline V gene sequence: CDR1 KGHSH, CDR2 LQKENI. V trimming: 5 bases; J trimming: 4 bases; junction bases outside the gene matches: 4. CDR3 region: CASSSTSGRYEQYF. In nucleotides, the CDR3 is TGTGCCAGCTCAAGTACTAGCGGGAGATACGAGCAGTACTTC.

This chain joins TRBV29-1 and TRBJ1-6; D call uncertain. The germline V and J ends were trimmed by 6 bases and 5 bases, with 17 bases remaining between them. The CDR3 is 15 residues long. Germline V gene data show CDR1 as SQVTM and CDR2 as ANQGSEA. CDR3 residues: CSVQVGAENNSPLHF. DNA of the CDR3: TGCAGCGTCCAGGTGGGAGCAGAGAATAATTCACCCCTCCACTTT.

The chain has TRBV4-2 and TRBJ2-4; D might be TRBD2 (6 bases). V lost 0 bases to trimming and J lost 8 bases, with 11 bases between them. This CDR3 is 14 amino acids long. Germline values: CDR1 LGHNA, CDR2 YNFKEQ. For the CDR3, the DNA is TGTGCCAGCAGCCAAGAAGCCCAGCGGGACATTCAGTACTTC. Amino acids: CASSQEAQRDIQYF.

The chain is built from TRBV9 and TRBJ2-7, with D unresolved. CDR1 and CDR2 from the germline V gene are SGDLS and YYNGEE. The CDR3 runs to 13 residues. V was shortened by 2 bases and J by 10 bases, with 16 bases between the two germline ends. CDR3 region: CASSVMVATKQYF. As DNA, the CDR3 is TGTGCCAGCAGCGTTATGGTAGCAACAAAACAGTACTTC. The entire variable domain, with the rest obtained from reference TRBV9 and TRBJ2-7, is as follows: DSGVTQTPKHLITATGQRVTLRCSPRSGDLSVYWYQQSLDQGLQFLIQYYNGEERAKGNILERFSAQQFPDLHSELNLSSLELGDSALYFCASSVMVATKQYFGPGTRLTVT.

Here the CDR3 reads CASSLTGGNTGELFF. The CDR3 nucleotides are TGTGCCAGTAGCCTGACAGGGGGCAACACCGGGGAGCTGTTTTTT. The chain employs TRBV19 and TRBJ2-2; TRBD1 aligns across 10 bases. The CDR3 is 15 amino acids. Germline CDR1 reads LNHDA; CDR2 reads SQIVND (reference sequence). Trimming at V came to 6 bases and at J to 2 bases, leaving 3 bases not matched to a gene.

The chain is built from TRBV10-3 and TRBJ1-1; tentative D call: TRBD1 (5 bases). V was shortened by 3 bases and J by 1 base, with 12 bases between the two germline ends. CDR1 is ENHRY, CDR2 SYGVKD, per germline. This CDR3 contains 15 residues. CDR3 amino acids: CAISDKTVGNTEAFF. In nucleotides, the CDR3 is TGTGCCATCAGTGACAAGACAGTTGGGAACACTGAAGCTTTCTTT.

This chain uses TRBV28 with TRBJ2-7, with a weak D call TRBD2 (7 bases). In germline, CDR1 is MDHEN, CDR2 SYDVKM. V was shortened by 7 bases and J by 2 bases, with 15 bases between the two germline ends. The CDR3 has 14 residues. This CDR3 is CASTTWGGPYEQYF. In nucleotides, the CDR3 is TGTGCCAGCACCACTTGGGGGGGGCCCTACGAGCAGTACTTC.

V gene TRBV27 combines with J gene TRBJ1-1, with TRBD1 matching 8 bases. Per germline, CDR1 MNHEY and CDR2 SMNVEV (reference sequence). The V segment lost 2 bases and the J segment 4 bases; nucleotides outside the gene matches: 12. This CDR3 is built from 17 residues. CDR3 loop: CASSLSGRGRLGTEAFF. The DNA for the CDR3 is TGTGCCAGCAGTTTAAGTGGCAGGGGGCGGTTGGGCACTGAAGCTTTCTTT.

This chain joins TRBV7-9 and TRBJ2-2; no clear D gene. CDR1 and CDR2 from the germline V gene are SEHNR and FQNEAQ (reference sequence). This CDR3 spans 13 amino acids. Trimming shortened V by 2 bases and J by 8 bases, and 9 bases separated the two germline ends. The DNA of the CDR3 is TGTGCCAGCAGCTTATATAGTGATGGGGAGCTGTTTTTT. Its translation: CASSLYSDGELFF.

DNA for the CDR3: TGTGCCAGTAGTCCCGACAGGGTCCCTAATGAAAAACTGTTTTTT. It is translated as CASSPDRVPNEKLFF. The genes are TRBV19 and TRBJ1-4; the match to TRBD1 covers 7 bases. This CDR3 is built from 15 residues. Unmatched junction bases numbered 6, after V lost 5 bases and J lost 3 bases. Germline values: CDR1 LNHDA, CDR2 SQIVND (reference sequence).

This rearrangement joins TRBV18 to TRBJ1-5, with D possibly TRBD1 on 6 matching bases. Per the germline V gene, CDR1 is KGHSH and CDR2 is LQKENI. The CDR3 runs to 14 residues. V lost 5 bases, J lost 6 bases, and 14 bases lay in between. DNA for the CDR3: TGTGCCAGCTCAAAAATACAGGGAATTCAGCCCCAGCATTTT. This encodes CASSKIQGIQPQHF.

The chain combines TRBV19 with TRBJ1-2; D unresolved. Germline lookup yields CDR1 LNHDA and CDR2 SQIVND (reference sequence). This CDR3 comprises 14 residues. V lost 4 bases and J 0 bases, leaving 9 bases between the germline ends. The DNA for the CDR3 is TGTGCCAGTAGTACCATTAGCCCTAACTATGGCTACACCTTC. Its protein is CASSTISPNYGYTF.

V and J are TRBV5-4 and TRBJ2-3; TRBD1 matches 8 bases. CDR3 length: 16 residues. Germline CDR1 SGHNT, CDR2 YYREEE (reference sequence). Losses at the gene ends were 0 bases for V and 3 bases for J; bases not matched to a gene: 6. The DNA for the CDR3 is TGTGCCAGCAGCTTGGTCAGGGGGCGAGCGACAGATACGCAGTATTTT. Translated: CASSLVRGRATDTQYF.

The table lists this clone with a count of one. V usage is TRBV5-1 and J usage is TRBJ2-4; TRBD2 matches 9 bases. The CDR3 loop spans 15 amino acids. V lost 2 bases and J lost 0; bases outside the gene matches: 0. Germline-derived CDR1 and CDR2 are SGHRS and YFSETQ. CDR3 amino acids: CASSLLAGAKNIQYF. CDR3 DNA: TGCGCCAGCAGCTTACTAGCGGGAGCCAAAAACATTCAGTACTTC.

CDR3 in amino acids: CASRDRGETGELFF. DNA for the CDR3: TGTGCCAGTAGGGACAGGGGAGAGACCGGGGAGCTGTTTTTT. The V call is TRBV19, the J call TRBJ2-2, with 9 bases aligning to TRBD1. Germline values: CDR1 LNHDA, CDR2 SQIVND (reference sequence). Trimming cost V 6 bases and J 5 bases; bases outside gene matches: 4. This CDR3 spans 14 amino acids.

The V and J genes are TRBV6-1 and TRBJ2-1; possible D gene TRBD1, 5 bases. CDR1 is MNHNS, CDR2 SASEGT, per germline. With 6 bases removed from V and 0 bases from J, the gap between germline ends came to 12 bases. There are 15 residues in the CDR3. The DNA of the CDR3 is TGTGCCAGCAGCCTTAGACAGAGCTCCTACAATGAGCAGTTCTTC. This codes for CASSLRQSSYNEQFF.

The gene calls are TRBV7-9 and TRBJ1-2; tentative D call: TRBD1 (6 bases). This CDR3 contains 17 residues. Germline values: CDR1 SEHNR, CDR2 FQNEAQ (reference sequence). V was shortened by 1 base and J by 2 bases, with 17 bases between the two germline ends. DNA for the CDR3: TGTGCCAGCAGCTTAGGGGGCTCCACAGGGACCAACTATGGCTACACCTTC. Translation gives CASSLGGSTGTNYGYTF.

The chain couples TRBV2 to TRBJ1-4; D remains ambiguous. The germline V gene has CDR1 SNHLY and CDR2 FYNNEI. The CDR3 length is 15 residues. Trimming removed 3 bases from V and 0 bases from J, with 8 bases in between. The CDR3 coding sequence is TGTGCCAGCAGTGATCTAGGTGCAACTAATGAAAAACTGTTTTTT. It codes for CASSDLGATNEKLFF.

V gene TRBV7-2 combines with J gene TRBJ2-7; 12 bases fit TRBD1. V was pared by 5 bases and J by 6 bases, with 2 bases of the junction left unmatched. This CDR3 spans 13 amino acids. Per germline, CDR1 SGHTA and CDR2 FQGNSA. The CDR3 is CASSRGQGAEQYF. For the CDR3, the DNA is TGTGCCAGCAGCCGGGGACAGGGGGCCGAGCAGTACTTC.

Comment on this clone: It is unclear where the CDR3 begins or ends on the DNA, so no DNA is shown, and the CDR3 is as TCRdb lists it. This chain joins TRBV30 and TRBJ2-1; TRBD2 is the table's D call and was not checked against the DNA. With termini counted, the CDR3 has 15 amino acids. Germline V gene lookup returns CDR1 GTSNPN and CDR2 SVGIG (reference sequence). The CDR3 is CAWSVGDGSPPGRFF.

The chain uses TRBV19 and TRBJ2-2, with TRBD2 matching 10 bases. CDR1 and CDR2 (germline): LNHDA, SQIVND (reference sequence). The CDR3 runs to 16 residues. With 7 bases clipped from V and 0 bases from J, the junction kept 5 bases outside the gene matches. CDR3 region: CASTRTSGANTGELFF. In nucleotides, the CDR3 is TGTGCCAGTACCCGGACTAGCGGAGCGAACACCGGGGAGCTGTTTTTT. Looking up the rest from reference TRBV19 and TRBJ2-2 gives the full variable domain: DGGITQSPKYLFRKEGQNVTLSCEQNLNHDAMYWYRQDPGQGLRLIYYSQIVNDFQKGDIAEGYSVSREKKESFPLTVTSAQKNPTAFYLCASTRTSGANTGELFFGEGSRLTVL.

This sequence joins TRBV5-6 and TRBJ2-1, with D unclear. The CDR3 is 17 residues long. V lost 0 bases, J lost 2 bases, and 15 bases lay in between. Germline V gene sequence: CDR1 SGHDT, CDR2 YYEEEE. This chain's CDR3 is CASSLGSSITAYNEQFF. The DNA for the CDR3 is TGTGCCAGCAGCTTGGGTTCTTCCATCACTGCCTACAATGAGCAGTTCTTC.

This chain links TRBV28 with TRBJ2-3; D unresolved. This CDR3 spans 16 amino acids. V dropped 3 bases and J dropped 5 bases, with 18 bases sitting between them. Germline V CDR1 and CDR2: MDHEN, SYDVKM. The CDR3, as DNA: TGTGCCAGCAGTTTCAACACTCCAGGTGGGCTAGATACGCAGTATTTT. Translation gives CASSFNTPGGLDTQYF.